Shown below are 10 T cell receptor beta chains from a single sample sequenced in a study of response to subunit inactivated influenza vaccine. One entry per CDR3 protein results from TCRdb running MiXCR on the RT-PCR reads. The top ten hold around 7% of the sample, which has 650,000 to 850,000 distinct CDR3 sequences, around 14% seen once. Source: PBMCs from blood, taken approximately 15 days before vaccination. These TCRs come from a man between 45 and 60 years old who received an inactivated influenza vaccine.

This clonotype was counted between two and nine times. The V call is TRBV5-1, the J call TRBJ2-1, with TRBD2 identical over 7 bases. V lost 4 bases and J lost 6; bases outside the gene matches: 10. Germline V gene sequence: CDR1 SGHRS, CDR2 YFSETQ. The CDR3 runs to 15 residues. CDR3 loop: CASSGWGGTGNEQFF. CDR3 nucleotide sequence: TGCGCCAGCAGCGGATGGGGGGGAACGGGCAATGAGCAGTTCTTC.

This clonotype turned up a few times. This sequence joins TRBV18 and TRBJ2-7; the D call may be TRBD1 or TRBD2 (5 bases each). Trimming cost V 2 bases and J 3 bases, with 17 bases left between them. The CDR3 length is 16 residues. Germline CDR1 KGHSH, CDR2 LQKENI. CDR3 sequence: CASSPVFGEGLYEQYF. The CDR3 DNA reads as TGTGCCAGCTCACCAGTCTTTGGAGAGGGGCTCTACGAGCAGTACTTC. Combining the CDR3 with reference TRBV18 and TRBJ2-7 gives the whole variable domain NAGVMQNPRHLVRRRGQEARLRCSPMKGHSHVYWYRQLPEEGLKFMVYLQKENIIDESGMPKERFSAEFPKEGPSILRIQQVVRGDSAAYFCASSPVFGEGLYEQYFGPGTRLTVT.

This chain joins TRBV9 and TRBJ2-6; 7 bases agree with TRBD2. J gave up 2 bases and V 2 bases, and 13 bases lay outside the gene matches. The CDR3 has 19 residues. Looked up from germline, CDR1 is SGDLS and CDR2 is YYNGEE. The CDR3 bases are TGTGCCAGCAGCGTGGACCTGACTAGCCTCCTAACTGGGGCCAACGTCCTGACTTTC. This encodes CASSVDLTSLLTGANVLTF.

The genes are TRBV10-3 and TRBJ2-7; D might be TRBD1 (5 bases). CDR3 length: 12 amino acids. Trimming stripped 5 bases from V and 5 bases from J, with 10 bases between. Per germline, CDR1 ENHRY and CDR2 SYGVKD. This chain's CDR3 is CAISRGQDEQYF. The CDR3 DNA is TGTGCCATCAGTAGGGGCCAGGACGAGCAGTACTTC.

The rearrangement joins TRBV7-6 to TRBJ2-3; D uncertain. This CDR3 contains 14 residues. The ends were cut back, 5 bases at V and 2 bases at J, with 11 bases in the middle. Germline lookup yields CDR1 SGHVS and CDR2 FNYEAQ. The CDR3 here is CASSPDEATDTQYF. CDR3 nucleotides: TGTGCCAGCAGCCCCGATGAGGCCACAGATACGCAGTATTTT.

The table lists this clonotype with a few counts. J is TRBJ2-7 and V is TRBV11-1; D may be TRBD2 (5 bases). V lost 4 bases, J lost 5 bases, and 9 bases lay in between. The CDR3 runs to 12 residues. Per the germline V gene, CDR1 is SGHAT and CDR2 is FQDESV (reference sequence). For the CDR3, the DNA is TGTGCCAGCAGCTCTAGCATCGACGAGCAGTACTTC. It is translated as CASSSSIDEQYF.

The table lists this clonotype with a few counts. The V call is TRBV27, the J call TRBJ2-1, with D perhaps TRBD2 (5 bases). Trimming left V 3 bases short and J 0 bases short, with 9 bases between. The V gene's germline CDR1 is MNHEY and CDR2 SMNVEV (reference sequence). This CDR3 contains 15 residues. The CDR3 sequence: CASSLRESSYNEQFF. The CDR3 bases are TGTGCCAGCAGTTTGAGGGAGAGCTCCTACAATGAGCAGTTCTTC.

The sample holds a few counts of this clonotype. V and J are TRBV7-8 and TRBJ2-5, with TRBD1 as a possible D gene (5 bases). Trimming stripped 4 bases from V and 0 bases from J, with 9 bases between. The germline V gene encodes CDR1 SGHVS and CDR2 FQNEAQ. CDR3 size: 14 residues. The CDR3 bases are TGTGCCAGCAGCTACAGACAGAACCAAGAGACCCAGTACTTC. It codes for CASSYRQNQETQYF. Full variable domain (remainder filled in from reference TRBV7-8 and TRBJ2-5): GAGVSQSPRYKVAKRGQDVALRCDPISGHVSLFWYQQALGQGPEFLTYFQNEAQLDKSGLPSDRFFAERPEGSVSTLKIQRTQQEDSAVYLCASSYRQNQETQYFGPGTRLLVL.

This clonotype came up a few times. V usage is TRBV2 and J usage is TRBJ2-2; 11 bases are shared with TRBD1. V dropped 2 bases and J dropped 6; count of bases not matched to a gene: 5. This CDR3 comprises 16 residues. Germline-derived CDR1 and CDR2 are SNHLY and FYNNEI. The CDR3 coding sequence is TGTGCCAGCAGTGAACGCCGGGGACAGGGGGCCGGGGAGCTGTTTTTT. Translation: CASSERRGQGAGELFF.

In this sample, this clonotype turned up many times. This rearrangement joins TRBV12-3 or TRBV12-4 to TRBJ2-7; D possibly corresponds to TRBD1 (5 bases). V was clipped by 2 bases and J by 3 bases, with 8 bases between them. The CDR3 is made up of 13 amino acids. The CDR3 loop reads CASSLSGNYEQYF. The CDR3 DNA follows: TGTGCCAGCAGTTTATCAGGGAACTACGAGCAGTACTTC.